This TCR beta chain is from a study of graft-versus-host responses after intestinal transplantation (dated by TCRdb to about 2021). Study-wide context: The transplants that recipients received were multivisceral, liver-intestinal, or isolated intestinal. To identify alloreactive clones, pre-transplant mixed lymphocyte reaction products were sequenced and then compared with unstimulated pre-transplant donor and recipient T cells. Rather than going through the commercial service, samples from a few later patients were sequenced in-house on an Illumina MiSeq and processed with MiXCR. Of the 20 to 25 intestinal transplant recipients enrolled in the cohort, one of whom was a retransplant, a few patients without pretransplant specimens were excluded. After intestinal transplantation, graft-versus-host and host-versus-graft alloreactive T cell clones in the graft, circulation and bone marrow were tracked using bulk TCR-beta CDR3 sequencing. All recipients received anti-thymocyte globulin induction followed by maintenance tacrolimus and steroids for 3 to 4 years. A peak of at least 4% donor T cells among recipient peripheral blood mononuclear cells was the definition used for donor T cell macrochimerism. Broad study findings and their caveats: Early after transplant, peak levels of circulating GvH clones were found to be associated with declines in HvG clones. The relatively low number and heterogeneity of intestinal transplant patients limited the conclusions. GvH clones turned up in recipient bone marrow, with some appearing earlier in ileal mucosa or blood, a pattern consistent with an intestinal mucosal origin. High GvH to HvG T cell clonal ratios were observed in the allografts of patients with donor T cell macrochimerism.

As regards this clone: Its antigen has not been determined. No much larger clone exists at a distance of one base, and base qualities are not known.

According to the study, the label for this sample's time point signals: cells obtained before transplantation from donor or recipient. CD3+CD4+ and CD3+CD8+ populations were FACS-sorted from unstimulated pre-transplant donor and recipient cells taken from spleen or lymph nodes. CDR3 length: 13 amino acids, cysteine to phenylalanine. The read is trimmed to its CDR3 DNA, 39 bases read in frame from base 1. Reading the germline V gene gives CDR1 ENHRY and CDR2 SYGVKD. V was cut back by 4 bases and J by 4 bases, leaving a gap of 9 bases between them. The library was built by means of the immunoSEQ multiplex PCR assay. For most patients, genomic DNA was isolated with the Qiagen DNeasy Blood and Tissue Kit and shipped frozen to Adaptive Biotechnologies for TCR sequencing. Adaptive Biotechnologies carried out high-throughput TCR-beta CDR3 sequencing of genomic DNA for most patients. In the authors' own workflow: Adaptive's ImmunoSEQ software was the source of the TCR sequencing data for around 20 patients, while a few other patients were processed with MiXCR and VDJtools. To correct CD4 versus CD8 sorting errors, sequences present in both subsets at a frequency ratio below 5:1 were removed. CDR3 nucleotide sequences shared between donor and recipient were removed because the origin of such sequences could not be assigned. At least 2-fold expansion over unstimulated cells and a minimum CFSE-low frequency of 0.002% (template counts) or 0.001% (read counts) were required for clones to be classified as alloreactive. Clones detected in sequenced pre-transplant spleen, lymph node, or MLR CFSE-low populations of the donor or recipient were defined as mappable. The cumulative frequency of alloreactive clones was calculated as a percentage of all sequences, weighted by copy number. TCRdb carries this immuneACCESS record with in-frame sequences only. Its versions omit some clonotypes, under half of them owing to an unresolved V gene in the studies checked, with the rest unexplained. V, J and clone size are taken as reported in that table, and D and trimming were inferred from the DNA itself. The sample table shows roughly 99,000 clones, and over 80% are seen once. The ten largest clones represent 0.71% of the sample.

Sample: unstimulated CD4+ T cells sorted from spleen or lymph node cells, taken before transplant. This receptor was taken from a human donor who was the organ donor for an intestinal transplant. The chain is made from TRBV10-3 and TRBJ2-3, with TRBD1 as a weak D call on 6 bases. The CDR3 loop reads CAISGAGADTQYF. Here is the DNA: TGTGCCATCAGTGGAGCAGGGGCAGATACGCAGTATTTT.